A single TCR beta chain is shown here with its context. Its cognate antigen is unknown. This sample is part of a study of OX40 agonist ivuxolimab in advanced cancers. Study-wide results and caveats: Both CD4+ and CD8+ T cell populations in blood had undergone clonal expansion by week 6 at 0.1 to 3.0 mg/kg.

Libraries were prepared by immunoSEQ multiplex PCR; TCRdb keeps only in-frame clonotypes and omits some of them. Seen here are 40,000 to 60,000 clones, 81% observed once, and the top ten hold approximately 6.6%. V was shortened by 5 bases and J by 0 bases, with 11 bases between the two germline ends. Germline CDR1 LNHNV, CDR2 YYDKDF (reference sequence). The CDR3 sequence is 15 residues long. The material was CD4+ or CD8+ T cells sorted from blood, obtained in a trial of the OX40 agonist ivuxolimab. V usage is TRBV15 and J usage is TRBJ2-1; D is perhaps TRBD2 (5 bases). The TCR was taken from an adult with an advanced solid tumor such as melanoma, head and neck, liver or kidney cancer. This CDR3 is CATSATSGSYNEQFF. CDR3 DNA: TGTGCCACCAGCGCTACTAGTGGCTCCTACAATGAGCAGTTCTTC.